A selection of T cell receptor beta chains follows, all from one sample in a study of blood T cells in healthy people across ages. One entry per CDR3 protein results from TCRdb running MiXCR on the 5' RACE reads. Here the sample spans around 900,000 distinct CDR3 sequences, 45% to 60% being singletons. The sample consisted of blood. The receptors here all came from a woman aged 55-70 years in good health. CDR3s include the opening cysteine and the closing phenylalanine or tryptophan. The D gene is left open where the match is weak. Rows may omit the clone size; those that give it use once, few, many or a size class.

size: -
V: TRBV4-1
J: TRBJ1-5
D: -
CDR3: CASSLTGSTSSNQPQHF
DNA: TGCGCCAGCAGCCTGACAGGCAGCACAAGTAGCAATCAGCCCCAGCATTTT

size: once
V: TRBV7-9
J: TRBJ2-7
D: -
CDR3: CTSSFLKVGGSYEQYF
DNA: TGTACCAGCAGCTTTCTGAAGGTAGGAGGGTCCTACGAGCAGTACTTC

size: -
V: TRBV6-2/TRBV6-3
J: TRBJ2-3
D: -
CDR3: CASSYGTLSTDTQYF
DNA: TGTGCCAGCAGTTACGGGACTCTGAGCACAGATACGCAGTATTTT

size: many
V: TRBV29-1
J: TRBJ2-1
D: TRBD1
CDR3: CSGQGRDNEQFF
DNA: TGCAGTGGACAGGGCCGGGATAATGAGCAGTTCTTC

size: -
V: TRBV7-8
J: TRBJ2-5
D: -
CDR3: CASTLPRETQYF
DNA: TGTGCCAGCACTCTCCCAAGAGAGACCCAGTACTTC

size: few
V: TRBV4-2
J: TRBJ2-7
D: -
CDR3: CASSQNHDGPYEQYF
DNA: TGTGCCAGCAGCCAAAATCATGACGGACCCTACGAGCAGTACTTC

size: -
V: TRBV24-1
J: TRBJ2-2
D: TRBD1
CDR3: CATWDRETGELFF
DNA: TGTGCCACCTGGGACAGGGAGACCGGGGAGCTGTTTTTT

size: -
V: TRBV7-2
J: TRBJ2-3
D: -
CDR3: CASSLGGPGSSTDTQYF
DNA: TGTGCCAGCAGCTTAGGGGGACCGGGCAGTAGCACAGATACGCAGTATTTT

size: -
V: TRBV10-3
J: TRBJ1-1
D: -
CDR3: CAIRGRGIMNTEAFF
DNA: TGTGCCATCAGGGGCCGGGGTATCATGAACACTGAAGCTTTCTTT

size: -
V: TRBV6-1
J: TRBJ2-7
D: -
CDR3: CASSEALGPNYEQYF
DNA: TGTGCCAGCAGTGAAGCTCTCGGGCCCAACTACGAGCAGTACTTC

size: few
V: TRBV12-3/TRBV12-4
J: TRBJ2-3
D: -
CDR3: CASRVVPDTQYF
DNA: TGTGCCAGCAGGGTGGTCCCAGATACGCAGTATTTT

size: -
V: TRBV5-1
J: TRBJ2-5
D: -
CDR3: CASSLEAEETQYF
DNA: TGCGCCAGCAGCTTGGAAGCGGAAGAGACCCAGTACTTC

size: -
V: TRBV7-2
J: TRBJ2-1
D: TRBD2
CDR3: CASSLAVAGGFNEQFF
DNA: TGTGCCAGCAGCTTAGCGGTAGCGGGAGGGTTCAATGAGCAGTTCTTC

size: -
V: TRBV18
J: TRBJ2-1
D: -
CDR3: CASSPLALYNEQFF
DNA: TGTGCCAGCTCACCACTAGCCCTCTACAATGAGCAGTTCTTC

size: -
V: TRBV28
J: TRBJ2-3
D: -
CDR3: CASRHTRQDTQYF
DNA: TGTGCCAGCAGACACACGCGGCAGGATACGCAGTATTTT

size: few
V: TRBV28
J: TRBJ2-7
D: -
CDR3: CASKSRTDNYEQYF
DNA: TGTGCCAGCAAGAGCCGGACGGACAACTACGAGCAGTACTTC

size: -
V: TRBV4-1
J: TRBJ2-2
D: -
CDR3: CASSLLPAGSTGELFF
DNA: TGCGCCAGCAGCCTACTGCCGGCTGGGTCCACCGGGGAGCTGTTTTTT

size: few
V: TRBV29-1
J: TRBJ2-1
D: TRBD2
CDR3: CSVYNSGSQFF
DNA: TGCAGCGTTTATAATAGCGGGAGCCAGTTCTTC

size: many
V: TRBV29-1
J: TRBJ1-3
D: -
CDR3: CSVEDLRNAGNTIYF
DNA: TGCAGCGTTGAAGATCTTCGTAACGCCGGAAACACCATATATTTT

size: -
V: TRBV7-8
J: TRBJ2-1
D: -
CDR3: CASSQYSSGSSYNEQFF
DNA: TGTGCCAGCAGCCAATACAGTAGCGGCAGCTCCTACAATGAGCAGTTCTTC